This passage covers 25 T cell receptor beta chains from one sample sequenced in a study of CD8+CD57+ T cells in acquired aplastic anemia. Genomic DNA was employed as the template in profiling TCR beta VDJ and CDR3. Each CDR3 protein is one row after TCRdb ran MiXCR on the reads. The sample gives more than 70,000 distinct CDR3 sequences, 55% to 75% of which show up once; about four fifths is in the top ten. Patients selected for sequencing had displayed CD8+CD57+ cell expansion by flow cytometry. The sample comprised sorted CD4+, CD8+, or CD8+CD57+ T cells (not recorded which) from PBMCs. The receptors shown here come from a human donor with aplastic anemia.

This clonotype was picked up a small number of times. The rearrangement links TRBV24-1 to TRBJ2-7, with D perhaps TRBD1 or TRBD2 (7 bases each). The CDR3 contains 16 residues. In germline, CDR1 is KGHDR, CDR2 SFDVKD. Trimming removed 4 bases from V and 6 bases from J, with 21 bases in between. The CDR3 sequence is CATSDPSDREGIEQYF. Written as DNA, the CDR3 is TGTGCCACCAGTGACCCCTCTGACAGGGAGGGGATCGAGCAGTACTTC.

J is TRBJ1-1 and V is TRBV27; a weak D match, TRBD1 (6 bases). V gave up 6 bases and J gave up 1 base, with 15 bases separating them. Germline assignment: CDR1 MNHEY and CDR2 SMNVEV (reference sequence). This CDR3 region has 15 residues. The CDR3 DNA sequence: TGTGCCAGCAGAAGGAACAGGGTCCGGAACACTGAAGCTTTCTTT. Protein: CASRRNRVRNTEAFF.

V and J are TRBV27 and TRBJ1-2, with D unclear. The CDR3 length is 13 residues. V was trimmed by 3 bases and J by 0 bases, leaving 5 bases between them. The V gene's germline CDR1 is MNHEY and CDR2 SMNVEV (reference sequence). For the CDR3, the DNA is TGTGCCAGCAGTTTTTCAGCTAACTATGGCTACACCTTC. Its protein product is CASSFSANYGYTF.

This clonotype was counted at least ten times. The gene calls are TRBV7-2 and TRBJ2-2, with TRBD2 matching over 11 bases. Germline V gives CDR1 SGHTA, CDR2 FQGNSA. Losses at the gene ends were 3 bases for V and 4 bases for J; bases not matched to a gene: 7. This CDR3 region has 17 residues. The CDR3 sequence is CASSFDPGLAVTGELFF. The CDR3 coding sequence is TGTGCCAGCAGCTTTGATCCGGGACTAGCGGTCACCGGGGAGCTGTTTTTT.

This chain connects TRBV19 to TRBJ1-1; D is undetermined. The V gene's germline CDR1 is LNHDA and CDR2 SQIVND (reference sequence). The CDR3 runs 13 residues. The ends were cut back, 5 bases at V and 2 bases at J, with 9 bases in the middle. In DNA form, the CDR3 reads TGTGCCAGTAGTGAACTAGGAAACACTGAAGCTTTCTTT. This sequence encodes CASSELGNTEAFF.

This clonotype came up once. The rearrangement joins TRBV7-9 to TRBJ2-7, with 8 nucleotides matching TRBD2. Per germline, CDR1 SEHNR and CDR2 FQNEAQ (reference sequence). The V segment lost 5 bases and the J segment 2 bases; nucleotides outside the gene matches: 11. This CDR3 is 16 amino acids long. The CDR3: CASSRGGGELTYEQYF. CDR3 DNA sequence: TGTGCCAGCAGCCGGGGGGGAGGGGAACTAACCTACGAGCAGTACTTC.

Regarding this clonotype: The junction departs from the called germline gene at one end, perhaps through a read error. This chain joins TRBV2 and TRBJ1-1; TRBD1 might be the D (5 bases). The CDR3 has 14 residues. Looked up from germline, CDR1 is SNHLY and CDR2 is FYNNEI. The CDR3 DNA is TGTGCCAGCAGTGAAGGTGGGGGGTGGGCTGAAGCTTTCTTC. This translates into CASSEGGGWAEAFF.

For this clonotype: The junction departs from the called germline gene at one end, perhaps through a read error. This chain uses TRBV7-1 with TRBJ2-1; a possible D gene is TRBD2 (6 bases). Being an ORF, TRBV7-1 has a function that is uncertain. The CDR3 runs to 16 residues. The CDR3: CASSPAGTPTYNEQFF. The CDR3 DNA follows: TGTGCCAGCAGCCCAGCGGGTACTCCTACCTACAATGAGCAGTTCTTC.

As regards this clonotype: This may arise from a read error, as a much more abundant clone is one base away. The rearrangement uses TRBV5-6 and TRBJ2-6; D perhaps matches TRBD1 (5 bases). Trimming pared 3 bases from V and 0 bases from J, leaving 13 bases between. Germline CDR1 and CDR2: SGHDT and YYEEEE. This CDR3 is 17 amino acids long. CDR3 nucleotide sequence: TGTGCCAGCAGCTCCGTGACAGCTCTCTCTGGGGCCAACGTCCTGACTTTC. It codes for CASSSVTALSGANVLTF. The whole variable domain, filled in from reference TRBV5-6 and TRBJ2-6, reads DAGVTQSPTHLIKTRGQQVTLRCSPKSGHDTVSWYQQALGQGPQFIFQYYEEEERQRGNFPDRFSGHQFPNYSSELNVNALLLGDSALYLCASSSVTALSGANVLTFGAGSRLTVL.

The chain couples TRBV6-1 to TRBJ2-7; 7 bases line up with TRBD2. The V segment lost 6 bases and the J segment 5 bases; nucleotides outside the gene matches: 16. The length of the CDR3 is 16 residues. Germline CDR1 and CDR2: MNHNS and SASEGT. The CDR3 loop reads CASRTSSQGGSNEQYF. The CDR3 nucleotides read TGTGCCAGCAGAACCTCGTCCCAGGGAGGGTCGAACGAGCAGTACTTC.

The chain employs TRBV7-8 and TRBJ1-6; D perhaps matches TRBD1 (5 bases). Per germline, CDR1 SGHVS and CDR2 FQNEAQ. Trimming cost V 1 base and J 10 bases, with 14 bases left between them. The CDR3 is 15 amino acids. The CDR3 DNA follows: TGTGCCAGCAGCTTAGTGGGGGGGAATTCGTCACCCCTCCACTTT. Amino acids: CASSLVGGNSSPLHF. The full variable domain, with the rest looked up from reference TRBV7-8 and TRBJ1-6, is GAGVSQSPRYKVAKRGQDVALRCDPISGHVSLFWYQQALGQGPEFLTYFQNEAQLDKSGLPSDRFFAERPEGSVSTLKIQRTQQEDSAVYLCASSLVGGNSSPLHFGNGTRLTVT.

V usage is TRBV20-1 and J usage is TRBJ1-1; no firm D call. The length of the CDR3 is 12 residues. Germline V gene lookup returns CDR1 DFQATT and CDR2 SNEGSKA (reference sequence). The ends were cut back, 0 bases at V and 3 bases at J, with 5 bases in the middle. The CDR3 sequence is CSARDGDTEAFF. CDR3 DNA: TGCAGTGCTAGAGATGGGGACACTGAAGCTTTCTTT.

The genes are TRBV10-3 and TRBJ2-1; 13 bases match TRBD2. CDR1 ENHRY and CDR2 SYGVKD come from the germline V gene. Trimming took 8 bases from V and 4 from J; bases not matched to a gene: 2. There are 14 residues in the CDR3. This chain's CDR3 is CAIGTSGAYNEQFF. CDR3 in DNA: TGTGCCATCGGGACTAGCGGGGCATACAATGAGCAGTTCTTC.

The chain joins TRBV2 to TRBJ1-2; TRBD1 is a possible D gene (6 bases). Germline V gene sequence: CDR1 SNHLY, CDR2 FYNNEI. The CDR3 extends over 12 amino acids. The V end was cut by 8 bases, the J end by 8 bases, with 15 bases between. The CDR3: CASRWTVGGYTF. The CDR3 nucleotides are TGTGCCAGCCGATGGACAGTCGGGGGCTACACCTTC. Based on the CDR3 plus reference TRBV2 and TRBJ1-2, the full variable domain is EPEVTQTPSHQVTQMGQEVILRCVPISNHLYFYWYRQILGQKVEFLVSFYNNEISEKSEIFDDQFSVERPDGSNFTLKIRSTKLEDSAMYFCASRWTVGGYTFGSGTRLTVV.

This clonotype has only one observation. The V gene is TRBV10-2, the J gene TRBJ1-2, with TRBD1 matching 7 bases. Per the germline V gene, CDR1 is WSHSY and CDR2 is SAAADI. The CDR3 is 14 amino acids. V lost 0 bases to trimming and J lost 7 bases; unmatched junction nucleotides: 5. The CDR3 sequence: CASSESRQGLGYTF. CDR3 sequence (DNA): TGCGCCAGCAGTGAGTCGCGACAGGGACTTGGCTACACCTTC.

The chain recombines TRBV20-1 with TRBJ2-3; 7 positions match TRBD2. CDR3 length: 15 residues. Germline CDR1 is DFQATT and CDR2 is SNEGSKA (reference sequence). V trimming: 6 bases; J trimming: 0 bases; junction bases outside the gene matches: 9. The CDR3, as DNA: TGCAGTGCCCCAGGTCGGGGGGTAAGCACAGATACGCAGTATTTT. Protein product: CSAPGRGVSTDTQYF.

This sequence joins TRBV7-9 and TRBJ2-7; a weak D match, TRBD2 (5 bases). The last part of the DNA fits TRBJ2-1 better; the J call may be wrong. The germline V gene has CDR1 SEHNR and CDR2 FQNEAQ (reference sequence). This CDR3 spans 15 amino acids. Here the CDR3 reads CASSFGESSYNEQFF. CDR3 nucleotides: TGTGCCAGCAGCTTCGGGGAGAGCTCCTACAATGAGCAGTTCTTC.

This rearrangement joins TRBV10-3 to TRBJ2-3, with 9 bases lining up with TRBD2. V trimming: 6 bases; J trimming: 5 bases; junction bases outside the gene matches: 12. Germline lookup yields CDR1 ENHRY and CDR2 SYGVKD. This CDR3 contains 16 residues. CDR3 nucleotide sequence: TGTGCCATCAGCCCCACTGGCGGGGGGGCAATAGATACGCAGTATTTT. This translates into CAISPTGGGAIDTQYF.

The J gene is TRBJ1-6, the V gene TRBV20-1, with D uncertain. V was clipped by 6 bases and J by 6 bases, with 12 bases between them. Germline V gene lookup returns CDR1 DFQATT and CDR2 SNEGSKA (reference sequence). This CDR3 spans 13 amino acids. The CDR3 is CSAYSEFNSPLHF. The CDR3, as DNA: TGCAGTGCCTACTCGGAGTTTAATTCACCCCTCCACTTT.

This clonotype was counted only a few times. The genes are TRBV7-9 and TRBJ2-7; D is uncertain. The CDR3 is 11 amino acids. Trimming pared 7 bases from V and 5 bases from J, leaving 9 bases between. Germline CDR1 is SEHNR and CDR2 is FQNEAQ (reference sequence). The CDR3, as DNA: TGTGCCAGCACCTCGTTTGACGAGCAGTACTTC. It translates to CASTSFDEQYF.

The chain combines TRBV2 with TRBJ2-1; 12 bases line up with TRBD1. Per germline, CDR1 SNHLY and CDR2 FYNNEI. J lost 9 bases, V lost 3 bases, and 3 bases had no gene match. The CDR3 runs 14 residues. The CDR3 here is CASSEGQGAGEQFF. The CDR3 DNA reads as TGTGCCAGCAGTGAGGGACAGGGGGCAGGTGAGCAGTTCTTC.

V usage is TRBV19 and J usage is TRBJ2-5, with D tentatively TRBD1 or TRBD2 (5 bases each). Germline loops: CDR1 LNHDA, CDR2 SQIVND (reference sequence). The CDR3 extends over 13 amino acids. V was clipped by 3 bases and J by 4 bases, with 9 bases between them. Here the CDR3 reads CASSMGGGETQYF. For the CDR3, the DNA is TGTGCCAGTAGTATGGGTGGGGGAGAGACCCAGTACTTC.

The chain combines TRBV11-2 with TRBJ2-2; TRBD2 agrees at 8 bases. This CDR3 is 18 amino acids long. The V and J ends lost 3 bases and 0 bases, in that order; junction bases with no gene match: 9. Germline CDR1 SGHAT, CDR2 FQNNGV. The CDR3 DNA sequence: TGTGCCAGCAGCTTCTCCTACAGCGGGAGCCCGAACACCGGGGAGCTGTTTTTT. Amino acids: CASSFSYSGSPNTGELFF.

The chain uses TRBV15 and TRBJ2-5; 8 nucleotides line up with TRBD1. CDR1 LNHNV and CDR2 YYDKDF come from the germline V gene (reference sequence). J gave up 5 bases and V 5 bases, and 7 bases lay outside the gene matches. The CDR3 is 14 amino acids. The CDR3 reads CATSRGQGWETQYF. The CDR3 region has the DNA TGTGCCACCAGCCGCGGACAGGGATGGGAGACCCAGTACTTC. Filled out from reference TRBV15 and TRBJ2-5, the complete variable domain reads DAMVIQNPRYQVTQFGKPVTLSCSQTLNHNVMYWYQQKSSQAPKLLFHYYDKDFNNEADTPDNFQSRRPNTSFCFLDIRSPGLGDTAMYLCATSRGQGWETQYFGPGTRLLVL.

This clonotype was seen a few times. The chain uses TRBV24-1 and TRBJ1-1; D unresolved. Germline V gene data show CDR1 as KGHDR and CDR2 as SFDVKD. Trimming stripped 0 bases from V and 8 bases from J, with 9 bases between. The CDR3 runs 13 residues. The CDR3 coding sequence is TGTGCCACCAGTGATTTGCAAGGCGTAGAAGCTTTCTTT. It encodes CATSDLQGVEAFF.